This is a list of T cell receptor beta chains from one sample in a study of T cells after yellow fever vaccination. TCRdb reanalysed the 5' RACE reads using MiXCR and keeps one entry per CDR3 protein. The repertoire holds some 260,000 distinct CDR3 sequences, with around 5.2% as singletons. This sample comprised CD4+ T cells sorted from PBMCs, obtained on the day of the yellow fever booster vaccination. These receptors were obtained from a man younger than 35 who received the YFV17D yellow fever vaccine. Each CDR3 is given with its conserved first and last residue.

v_call: TRBV7-2; j_call: TRBJ2-4; cdr3_aa: CASSPDRGKNIQYF
v_call: TRBV7-8; j_call: TRBJ2-3; cdr3_aa: CASSPGKTSWTDTQYF
v_call: TRBV12-3/TRBV12-4; j_call: TRBJ1-3; cdr3_aa: CASSRGAAGNTIYF
v_call: TRBV12-3/TRBV12-4; j_call: TRBJ2-6; cdr3_aa: CASSLPPNVLTF
v_call: TRBV6-5; j_call: TRBJ1-1; cdr3_aa: CASRYYLGGETEAFF
v_call: TRBV5-6; j_call: TRBJ2-4; cdr3_aa: CASSLGGGAAKNIQYF
v_call: TRBV25-1; j_call: TRBJ1-2; cdr3_aa: CASSDPGRFYGYTF
v_call: TRBV2; j_call: TRBJ2-1; cdr3_aa: CASRGESGPYNEQFF
v_call: TRBV6-2/TRBV6-3; j_call: TRBJ1-2; cdr3_aa: CASSSAGLYEGYTF
v_call: TRBV4-3; j_call: TRBJ2-1; cdr3_aa: CASSQEPGTYNEQFF
v_call: TRBV5-1; j_call: TRBJ2-3; cdr3_aa: CASIPSGHPPDTQYF
v_call: TRBV18; j_call: TRBJ1-3; cdr3_aa: CASSSTGYSEGNTIYF
v_call: TRBV4-2; j_call: TRBJ1-2; cdr3_aa: CASSRGQDFYGYTF
v_call: TRBV11-2; j_call: TRBJ1-1; cdr3_aa: CASSARDSHTEAFF
v_call: TRBV20-1; j_call: TRBJ1-4; cdr3_aa: CSVRAGRERTNEKLFF
v_call: TRBV5-6; j_call: TRBJ2-1; cdr3_aa: CASSLGAGSSYNEQFF
v_call: TRBV10-1; j_call: TRBJ2-2; cdr3_aa: CASSAGAGELFF
v_call: TRBV6-6; j_call: TRBJ2-7; cdr3_aa: CASSYSPAGGTDEQYF
v_call: TRBV7-9; j_call: TRBJ2-3; cdr3_aa: CASSVQGTDTQYF
v_call: TRBV7-7; j_call: TRBJ2-3; cdr3_aa: CASSLYSSTDTQYF
v_call: TRBV30; j_call: TRBJ1-6; cdr3_aa: CAWLRQGTYNSPLHF
v_call: TRBV10-2; j_call: TRBJ1-1; cdr3_aa: CASSRQGRARSLSLF
v_call: TRBV6-6; j_call: TRBJ2-7; cdr3_aa: CASRRGLSDFYEQYF
v_call: TRBV10-3; j_call: TRBJ2-3; cdr3_aa: CAISAGGREDTQYF
v_call: TRBV15; j_call: TRBJ1-5; cdr3_aa: CATSRDSLYSPQHF
v_call: TRBV12-3/TRBV12-4; j_call: TRBJ2-1; cdr3_aa: CASRLTSGGIRQFF
v_call: TRBV4-3; j_call: TRBJ1-4; cdr3_aa: CASSQDPHRGSEKLFF
v_call: TRBV14; j_call: TRBJ1-1; cdr3_aa: CASSQGLWWAGTEAFF
v_call: TRBV4-2; j_call: TRBJ2-5; cdr3_aa: CASSLTGGWETQYF
v_call: TRBV28; j_call: TRBJ1-1; cdr3_aa: CASSFVLTAKANTEAFF
v_call: TRBV12-3/TRBV12-4; j_call: TRBJ1-2; cdr3_aa: CASSFGEWRAYGYTF
v_call: TRBV5-1; j_call: TRBJ2-6; cdr3_aa: CASNLGAYGANVLTF
v_call: TRBV4-3; j_call: TRBJ2-5; cdr3_aa: CASSQGTTQETQYF
v_call: TRBV2; j_call: TRBJ2-1; cdr3_aa: CANGGTSAYNEQFF
v_call: TRBV4-2; j_call: TRBJ1-3; cdr3_aa: CASSQVGRDRGNTIYF
v_call: TRBV6-5; j_call: TRBJ2-7; cdr3_aa: CASRVTGASYEQYF
v_call: TRBV5-1; j_call: TRBJ2-2; cdr3_aa: CASSLGQNTGELFF
v_call: TRBV12-3/TRBV12-4; j_call: TRBJ2-6; cdr3_aa: CASSLRGWPFAGANVLTF
v_call: TRBV20-1; j_call: TRBJ2-1; cdr3_aa: CSARSQGPYNEQFF
v_call: TRBV4-1; j_call: TRBJ1-6; cdr3_aa: CASSQAGNNSPLHF
v_call: TRBV2; j_call: TRBJ1-6; cdr3_aa: CASRGTAYNSPLHF
v_call: TRBV20-1; j_call: TRBJ2-5; cdr3_aa: CSAREGLAGFQETQYF
v_call: TRBV20-1; j_call: TRBJ2-5; cdr3_aa: CSARDYKETQYF
v_call: TRBV4-1; j_call: TRBJ2-5; cdr3_aa: CASSQDAGVETQYF
v_call: TRBV20-1; j_call: TRBJ2-6; cdr3_aa: CSAWGGGSGANVLTF
v_call: TRBV7-2; j_call: TRBJ2-2; cdr3_aa: CASLSQAGGETGELFF